Listed here are 19 T cell receptor beta chains from one sample, sequenced in a study of lymphopenia after photon versus proton radiotherapy (dated by TCRdb to the late 2010s). Library creation used the immunoSEQ multiplex PCR assay. TCRdb carries this immuneACCESS record with in-frame sequences only. Its versions omit some clonotypes, under half of them owing to an unresolved V gene in the studies checked, with the rest unexplained. This sample comprises about 24,000 clones, about 80% of them detected only once. Clones ranked in the top ten supply about a quarter of the sample. Here the sequenced sample was peripheral blood, taken from a patient treated with photon-based radiotherapy. The receptors derive from a man in his forties or fifties with gastric cancer.

The genes are TRBV27 and TRBJ2-1; D possibly corresponds to TRBD1 (5 bases). The V and J ends lost 1 base and 0 bases respectively, with 10 bases between them. Germline CDR1 and CDR2: MNHEY and SMNVEV (reference sequence). This CDR3 comprises 16 residues. The CDR3 reads CASSLWGDSSYNEQFF. The DNA of the CDR3 is TGTGCCAGCAGTTTATGGGGCGACTCCTCCTACAATGAGCAGTTCTTC.

This chain uses TRBV5-1 with TRBJ1-3; unclear D gene. The V gene lost 3 bases and the J gene lost 3 bases, with 10 bases spanning the gap. Germline V gene lookup returns CDR1 SGHRS and CDR2 YFSETQ. This CDR3 spans 14 amino acids. As DNA, the CDR3 is TGCGCCAGCAGCTCCACGGGCTTTGGAAACACCATATATTTT. As protein: CASSSTGFGNTIYF.

CDR3: CASSRPGLAGDQETQYF. CDR3 sequence (DNA): TGCGCCAGCAGCCGACCGGGACTAGCGGGGGACCAAGAGACCCAGTACTTC. J is TRBJ2-5 and V is TRBV4-1; 14 bases map to TRBD2. The J segment lost 0 bases and the V segment lost 4 bases, leaving 4 bases of the junction unmatched. Looked up from germline, CDR1 is MGHRA and CDR2 is YSYEKL. The CDR3 covers 17 residues.

The gene calls are TRBV5-6 and TRBJ1-2, with D perhaps matching TRBD1 (5 bases). The CDR3 is 12 residues long. Trimming removed 10 bases at V and 4 bases at J, with 14 bases between. Germline CDR1 reads SGHDT; CDR2 reads YYEEEE. The chain's CDR3 is CAGSGGGYGYTF. The DNA for the CDR3 is TGTGCCGGTTCGGGGGGTGGCTATGGCTACACCTTC.

The chain recombines TRBV6-6 with TRBJ1-2; D uncertain. Trimming removed 2 bases from V and 8 bases from J, with 6 bases in between. The CDR3 has 11 amino acids. Looked up from germline, CDR1 is MNHNY and CDR2 is SVGAGI (reference sequence). CDR3 nucleotide sequence: TGTGCCAGCAGTTACGCCGCGGGCTACACCTTC. This encodes CASSYAAGYTF.

The rearrangement uses TRBV10-3 and TRBJ2-5; D unclear. CDR3 length: 14 amino acids. V gave up 2 bases and J gave up 0 bases, with 7 bases separating them. Germline-derived CDR1 and CDR2 are ENHRY and SYGVKD. CDR3 sequence: CAISEPGNQETQYF. The CDR3 DNA is TGTGCCATCAGTGAGCCGGGCAACCAAGAGACCCAGTACTTC.

The chain links TRBV7-6 to TRBJ1-2; TRBD1 matches at 7 bases. This CDR3 has 15 amino acids. V lost 4 bases to trimming and J lost 0 bases; unmatched junction nucleotides: 5. Germline CDR1 SGHVS, CDR2 FNYEAQ. The CDR3 here is CASSSRQGANYGYTF. The CDR3 DNA sequence: TGTGCCAGCAGCTCAAGACAGGGAGCTAACTATGGCTACACCTTC.

This clone was detected a few times. The chain has TRBV2 and TRBJ1-1; 7 positions agree with TRBD1. Germline V gene data show CDR1 as SNHLY and CDR2 as FYNNEI. V lost 5 bases to trimming and J lost 5 bases; unmatched junction nucleotides: 5. This CDR3 contains 13 residues. CDR3 sequence reads: CASSPNRGTEAFF. In nucleotides, the CDR3 is TGTGCCAGCAGTCCAAACAGGGGAACTGAAGCTTTCTTT. The full variable domain, completed using reference TRBV2 and TRBJ1-1, is EPEVTQTPSHQVTQMGQEVILRCVPISNHLYFYWYRQILGQKVEFLVSFYNNEISEKSEIFDDQFSVERPDGSNFTLKIRSTKLEDSAMYFCASSPNRGTEAFFGQGTRLTVV.

This chain links TRBV11-3 with TRBJ2-4; D remains ambiguous. The germline V gene encodes CDR1 SGHNT and CDR2 YENEEA. This CDR3 spans 12 amino acids. V was shortened by 5 bases and J by 9 bases, with 11 bases between the two germline ends. The CDR3 is CASSPAGGIQYF. The CDR3 DNA follows: TGTGCCAGCAGCCCCGCCGGTGGCATTCAGTACTTC.

The chain employs TRBV2 and TRBJ1-2; possibly TRBD1 for D (6 bases). From germline, CDR1 is SNHLY and CDR2 FYNNEI. There are 13 residues in the CDR3. Trimming shortened V by 1 base and J by 5 bases, and 8 bases separated the two germline ends. In nucleotides, the CDR3 is TGTGCCAGCAGTGAAGGGGACAAGTATGGCTACACCTTC. Residues: CASSEGDKYGYTF.

The genes are TRBV11-2 and TRBJ2-1, with 9 bases that match TRBD2. Germline CDR1 reads SGHAT; CDR2 reads FQNNGV. The CDR3 is 15 amino acids. V lost 3 bases, J lost 5 bases, and 5 bases stayed unmatched. DNA for the CDR3: TGTGCCAGCAGCTTCGATTCTAGCGGGGACAATGAGCAGTTCTTC. It yields the protein CASSFDSSGDNEQFF.

The chain has TRBV6-1 and TRBJ1-5, with D tentatively TRBD1 (5 bases). Germline CDR1 reads MNHNS; CDR2 reads SASEGT. This CDR3 is 15 amino acids long. Deletions cut 6 bases from V and 3 bases from J, with 15 bases between. The CDR3 region has the DNA TGTGCCAGCAGGGTCCGGGACGGGATCAATCAGCCCCAGCATTTT. Translation: CASRVRDGINQPQHF.

The V gene is TRBV6-6, the J gene TRBJ2-2; D gene unclear. Germline V gene sequence: CDR1 MNHNY, CDR2 SVGAGI (reference sequence). CDR3 length equals 12 residues. Trimming removed 3 bases at V and 2 bases at J, with 1 base between. CDR3 loop: CASSYNTGELFF. In nucleotides, the CDR3 is TGTGCCAGCAGTTATAACACCGGGGAGCTGTTTTTT.

The chain recombines TRBV4-1 with TRBJ2-2; no reliable D call. The germline V gene has CDR1 MGHRA and CDR2 YSYEKL. V was trimmed by 5 bases and J by 2 bases, leaving 6 bases between them. The length of the CDR3 is 13 residues. The CDR3 bases are TGCGCCAGCAGCGGCTTCAACACCGGGGAGCTGTTTTTT. Amino acids: CASSGFNTGELFF.

This chain joins TRBV5-8 and TRBJ1-1; D is undetermined. This CDR3 contains 14 residues. Trimming cost V 2 bases and J 0 bases, with 8 bases left between them. Germline values: CDR1 SGHTS, CDR2 YDEGEE. CDR3 protein: CASSFGTMNTEAFF. For the CDR3, the DNA is TGTGCCAGCAGCTTCGGCACGATGAACACTGAAGCTTTCTTT.

In this sample, this clone turned up once. This chain links TRBV4-3 with TRBJ1-1, with TRBD1 identical over 11 bases. CDR3 length: 18 residues. Per germline, CDR1 LGHNA and CDR2 YSLEER. The V segment lost 0 bases and the J segment 3 bases; nucleotides outside the gene matches: 9. The chain's CDR3 is CASSQDRTGGDGDTEAFF. The CDR3 nucleotides read TGCGCCAGCAGCCAAGATCGGACAGGGGGCGATGGGGACACTGAAGCTTTCTTT.

The CDR3 reads CASSARQGSTEAFF. In DNA, the CDR3 is TGTGCCAGCAGCGCTAGGCAGGGAAGTACTGAAGCTTTCTTT. The J gene is TRBJ1-1, the V gene TRBV9; TRBD1 is a possible D gene (5 bases). The V end lost 3 bases, the J end lost 5 bases, and 14 bases lay between the germline ends. This CDR3 has 14 amino acids. Germline V gene lookup returns CDR1 SGDLS and CDR2 YYNGEE. Drawing the rest from reference TRBV9 and TRBJ1-1, the complete variable domain is DSGVTQTPKHLITATGQRVTLRCSPRSGDLSVYWYQQSLDQGLQFLIQYYNGEERAKGNILERFSAQQFPDLHSELNLSSLELGDSALYFCASSARQGSTEAFFGQGTRLTVV.

This clone was seen a handful of times. At the DNA level, this CDR3 is encoded by other sequences in the same sample as well. V is TRBV7-2 and J is TRBJ1-3; no clear D gene. Germline V CDR1 and CDR2: SGHTA, FQGNSA. The CDR3 loop spans 12 amino acids. V lost 5 bases and J lost 2, with 4 bases in between. The CDR3 nucleotides read TGTGCCAGCAGCCCGACTGGAAACACCATATATTTT. Amino acid sequence: CASSPTGNTIYF.

This clone is medium-sized within its sample. The genes are TRBV6-1 and TRBJ1-2; D gene ambiguous. Germline CDR1 MNHNS, CDR2 SASEGT. This CDR3 is built from 13 residues. V lost 6 bases and J lost 0, with 8 bases in between. DNA for the CDR3: TGTGCCAGCAGGGTCTCCACTAACTATGGCTACACCTTC. Residues: CASRVSTNYGYTF.